The T cell receptor (beta chain) under discussion was sequenced for a study of blood T cell repertoires in COVID-19. The wider study: PBMCs, B-cell-depleted T cells, or T cells provided the cDNA or gDNA that made up the material.

In the authors' methods: Estimation of nucleated cell counts was performed using reference gene primer amplification. Generated by immunoSEQ multiplex PCR, the TCRdb table keeps only in-frame clones and is missing some. V and J calls and clone size are given by that table; D and trimming were obtained from the DNA. The table shows more than 150,000 clones, with roughly 84% occurring only once. This CDR3 spans 15 amino acids. CDR1 and CDR2 (germline): MNHNS, SASEGT. V was pared by 2 bases and J by 4 bases, with 5 bases of the junction left unmatched. This clone came up a few times. The sample was peripheral blood. This clonotype originated in a man between 18 and 29 years old with active or convalescent COVID-19. The chain employs TRBV6-1 and TRBJ2-3; 8 bases are a match to TRBD2. The CDR3 loop reads CASSEHRGGPDTQYF. CDR3 nucleotides: TGTGCCAGCAGTGAACATCGGGGGGGACCAGATACGCAGTATTTT.